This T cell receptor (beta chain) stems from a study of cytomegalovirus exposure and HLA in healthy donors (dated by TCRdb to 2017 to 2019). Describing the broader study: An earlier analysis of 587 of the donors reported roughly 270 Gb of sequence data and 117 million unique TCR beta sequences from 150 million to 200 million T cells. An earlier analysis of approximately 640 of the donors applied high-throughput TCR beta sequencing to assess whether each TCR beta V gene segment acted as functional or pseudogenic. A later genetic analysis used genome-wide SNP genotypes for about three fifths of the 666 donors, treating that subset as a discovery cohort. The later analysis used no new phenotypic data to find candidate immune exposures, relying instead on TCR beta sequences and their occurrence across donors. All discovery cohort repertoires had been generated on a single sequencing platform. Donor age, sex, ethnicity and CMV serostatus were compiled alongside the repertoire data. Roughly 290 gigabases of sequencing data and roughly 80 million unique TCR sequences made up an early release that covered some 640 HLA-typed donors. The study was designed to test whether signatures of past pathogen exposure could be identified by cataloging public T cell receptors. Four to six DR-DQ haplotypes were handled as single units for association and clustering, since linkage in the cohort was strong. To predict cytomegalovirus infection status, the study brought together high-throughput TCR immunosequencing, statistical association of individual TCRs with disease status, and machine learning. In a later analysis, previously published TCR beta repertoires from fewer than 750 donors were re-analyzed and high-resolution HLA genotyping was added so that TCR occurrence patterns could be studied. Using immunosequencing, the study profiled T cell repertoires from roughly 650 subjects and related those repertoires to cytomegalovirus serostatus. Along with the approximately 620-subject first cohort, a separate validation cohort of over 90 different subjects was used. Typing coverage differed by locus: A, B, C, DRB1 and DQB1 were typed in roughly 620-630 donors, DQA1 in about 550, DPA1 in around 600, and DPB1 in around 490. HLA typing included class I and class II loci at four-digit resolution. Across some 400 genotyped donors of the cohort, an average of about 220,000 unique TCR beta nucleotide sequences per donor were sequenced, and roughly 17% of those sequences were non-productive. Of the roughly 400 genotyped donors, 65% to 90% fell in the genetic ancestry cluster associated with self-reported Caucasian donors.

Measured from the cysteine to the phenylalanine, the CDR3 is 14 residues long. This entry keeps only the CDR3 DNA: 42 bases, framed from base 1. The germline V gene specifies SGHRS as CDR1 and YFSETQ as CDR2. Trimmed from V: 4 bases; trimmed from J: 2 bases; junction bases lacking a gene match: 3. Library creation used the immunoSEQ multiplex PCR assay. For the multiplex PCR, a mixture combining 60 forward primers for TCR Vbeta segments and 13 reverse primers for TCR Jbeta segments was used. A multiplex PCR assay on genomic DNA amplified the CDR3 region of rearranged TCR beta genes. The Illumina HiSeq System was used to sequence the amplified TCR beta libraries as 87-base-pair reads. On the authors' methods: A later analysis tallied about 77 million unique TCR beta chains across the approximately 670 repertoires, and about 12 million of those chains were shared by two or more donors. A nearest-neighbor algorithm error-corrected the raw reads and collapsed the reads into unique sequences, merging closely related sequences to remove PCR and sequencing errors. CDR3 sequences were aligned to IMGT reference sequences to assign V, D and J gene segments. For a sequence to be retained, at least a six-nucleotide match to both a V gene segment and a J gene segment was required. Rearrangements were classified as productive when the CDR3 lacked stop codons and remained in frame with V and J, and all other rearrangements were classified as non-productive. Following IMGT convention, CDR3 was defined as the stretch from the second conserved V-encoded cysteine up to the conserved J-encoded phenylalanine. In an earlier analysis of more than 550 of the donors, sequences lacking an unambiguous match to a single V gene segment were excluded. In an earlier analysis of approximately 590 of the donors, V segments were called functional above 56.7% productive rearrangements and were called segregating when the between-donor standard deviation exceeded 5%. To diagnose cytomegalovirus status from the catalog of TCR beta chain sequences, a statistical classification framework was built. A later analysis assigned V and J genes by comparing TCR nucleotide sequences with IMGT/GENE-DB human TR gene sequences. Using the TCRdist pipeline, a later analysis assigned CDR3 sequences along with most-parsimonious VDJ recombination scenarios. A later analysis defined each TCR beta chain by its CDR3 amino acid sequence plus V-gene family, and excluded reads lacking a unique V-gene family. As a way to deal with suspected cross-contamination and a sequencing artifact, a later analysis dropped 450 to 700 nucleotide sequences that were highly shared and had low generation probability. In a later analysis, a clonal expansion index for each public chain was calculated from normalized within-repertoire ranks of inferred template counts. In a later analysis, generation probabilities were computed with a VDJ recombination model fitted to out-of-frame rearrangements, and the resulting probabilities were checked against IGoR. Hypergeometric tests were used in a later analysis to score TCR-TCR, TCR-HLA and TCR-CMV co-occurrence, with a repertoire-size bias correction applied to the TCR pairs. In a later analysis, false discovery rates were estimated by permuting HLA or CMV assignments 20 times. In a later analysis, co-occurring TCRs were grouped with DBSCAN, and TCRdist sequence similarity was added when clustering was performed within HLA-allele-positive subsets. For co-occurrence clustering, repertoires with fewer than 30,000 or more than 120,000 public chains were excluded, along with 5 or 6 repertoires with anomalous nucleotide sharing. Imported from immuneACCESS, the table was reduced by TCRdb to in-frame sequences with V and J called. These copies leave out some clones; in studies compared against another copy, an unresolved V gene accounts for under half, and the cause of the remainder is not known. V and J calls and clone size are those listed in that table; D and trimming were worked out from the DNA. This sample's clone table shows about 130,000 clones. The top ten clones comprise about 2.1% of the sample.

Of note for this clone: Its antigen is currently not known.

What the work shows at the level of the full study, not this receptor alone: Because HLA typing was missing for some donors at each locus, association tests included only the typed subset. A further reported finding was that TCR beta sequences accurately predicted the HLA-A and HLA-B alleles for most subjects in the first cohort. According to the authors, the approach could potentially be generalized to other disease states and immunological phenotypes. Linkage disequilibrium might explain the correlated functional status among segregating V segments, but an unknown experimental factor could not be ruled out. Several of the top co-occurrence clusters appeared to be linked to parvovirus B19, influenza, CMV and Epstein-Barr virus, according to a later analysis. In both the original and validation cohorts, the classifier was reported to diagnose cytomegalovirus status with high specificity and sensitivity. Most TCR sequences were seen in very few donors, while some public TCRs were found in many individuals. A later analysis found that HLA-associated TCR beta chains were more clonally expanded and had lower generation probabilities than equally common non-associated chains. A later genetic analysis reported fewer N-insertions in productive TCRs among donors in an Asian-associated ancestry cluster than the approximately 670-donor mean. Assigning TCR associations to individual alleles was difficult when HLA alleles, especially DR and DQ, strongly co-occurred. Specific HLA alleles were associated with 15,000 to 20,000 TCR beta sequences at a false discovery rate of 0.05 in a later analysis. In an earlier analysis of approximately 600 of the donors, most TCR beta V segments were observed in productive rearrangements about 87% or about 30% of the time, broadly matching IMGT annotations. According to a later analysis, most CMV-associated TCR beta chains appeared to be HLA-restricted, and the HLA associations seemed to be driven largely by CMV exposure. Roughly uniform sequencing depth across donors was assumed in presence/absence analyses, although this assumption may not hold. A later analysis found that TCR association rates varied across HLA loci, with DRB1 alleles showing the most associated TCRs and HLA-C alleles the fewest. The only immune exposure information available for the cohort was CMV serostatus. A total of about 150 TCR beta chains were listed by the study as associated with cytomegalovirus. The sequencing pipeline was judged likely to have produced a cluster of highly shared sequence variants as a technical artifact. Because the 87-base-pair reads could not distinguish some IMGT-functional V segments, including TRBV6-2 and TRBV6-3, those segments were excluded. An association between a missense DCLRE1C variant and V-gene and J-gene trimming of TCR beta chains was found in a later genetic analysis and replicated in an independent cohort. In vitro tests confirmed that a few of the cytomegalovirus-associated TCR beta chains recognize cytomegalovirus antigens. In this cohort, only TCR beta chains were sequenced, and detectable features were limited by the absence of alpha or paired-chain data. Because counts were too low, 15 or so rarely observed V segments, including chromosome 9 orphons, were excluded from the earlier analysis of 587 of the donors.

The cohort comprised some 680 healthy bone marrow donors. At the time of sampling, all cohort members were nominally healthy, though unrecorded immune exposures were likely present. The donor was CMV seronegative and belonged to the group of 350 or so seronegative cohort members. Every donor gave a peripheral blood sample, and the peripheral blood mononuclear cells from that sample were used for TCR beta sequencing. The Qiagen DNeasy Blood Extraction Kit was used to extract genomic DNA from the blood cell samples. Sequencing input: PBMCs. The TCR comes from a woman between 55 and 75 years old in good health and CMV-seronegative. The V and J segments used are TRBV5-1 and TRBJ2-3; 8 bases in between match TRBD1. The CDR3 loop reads CASSPQGDTDTQYF. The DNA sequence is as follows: TGCGCCAGCAGCCCACAGGGGGACACAGATACGCAGTATTTT.